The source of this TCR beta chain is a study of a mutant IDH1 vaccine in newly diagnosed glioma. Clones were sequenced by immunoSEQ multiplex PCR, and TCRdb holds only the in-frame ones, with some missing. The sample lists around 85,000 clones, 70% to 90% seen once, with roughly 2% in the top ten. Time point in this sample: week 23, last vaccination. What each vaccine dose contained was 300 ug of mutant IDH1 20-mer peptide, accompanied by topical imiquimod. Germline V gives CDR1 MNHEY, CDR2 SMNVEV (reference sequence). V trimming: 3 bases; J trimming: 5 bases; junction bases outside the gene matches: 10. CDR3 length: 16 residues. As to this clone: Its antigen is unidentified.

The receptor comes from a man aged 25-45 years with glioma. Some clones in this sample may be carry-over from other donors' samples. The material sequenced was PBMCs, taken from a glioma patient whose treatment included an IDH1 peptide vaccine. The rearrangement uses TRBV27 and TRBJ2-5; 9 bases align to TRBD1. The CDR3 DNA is TGTGCCAGCAGTTTTTGGGGACAGGGCCACGGGGAGACCCAGTACTTC. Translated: CASSFWGQGHGETQYF.